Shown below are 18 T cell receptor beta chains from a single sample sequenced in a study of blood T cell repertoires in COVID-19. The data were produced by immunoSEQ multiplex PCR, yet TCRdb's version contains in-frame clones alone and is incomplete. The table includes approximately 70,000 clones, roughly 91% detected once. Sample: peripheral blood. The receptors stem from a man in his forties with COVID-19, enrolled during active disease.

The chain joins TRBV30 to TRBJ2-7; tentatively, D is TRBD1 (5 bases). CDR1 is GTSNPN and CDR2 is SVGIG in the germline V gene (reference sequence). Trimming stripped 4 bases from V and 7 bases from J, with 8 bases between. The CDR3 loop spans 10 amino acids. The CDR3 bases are TGTGCCTGGAAAGGGGCGGAGCAGTACTTC. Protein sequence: CAWKGAEQYF.

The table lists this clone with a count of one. This CDR3 reads CASNGGGLTYEQYF. CDR3 DNA: TGTGCCAGCAACGGGGGGGGCTTAACCTACGAGCAGTACTTC. V gene TRBV6-5 combines with J gene TRBJ2-7; 8 bases align to TRBD2. J gave up 2 bases and V 7 bases, and 7 bases lay outside the gene matches. Germline assignment: CDR1 MNHEY and CDR2 SVGAGI. The CDR3 runs to 14 residues.

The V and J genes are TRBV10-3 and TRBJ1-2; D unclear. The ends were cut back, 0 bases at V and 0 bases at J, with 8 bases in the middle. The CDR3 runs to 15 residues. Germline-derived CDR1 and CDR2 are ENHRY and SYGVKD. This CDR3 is CAISESDEANYGYTF. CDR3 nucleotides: TGTGCCATCAGTGAGTCAGATGAGGCTAACTATGGCTACACCTTC.

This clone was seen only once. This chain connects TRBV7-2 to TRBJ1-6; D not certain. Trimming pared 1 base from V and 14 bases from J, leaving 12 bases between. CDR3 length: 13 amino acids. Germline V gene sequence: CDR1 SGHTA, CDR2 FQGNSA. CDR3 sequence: CASSLGEDHSLHF. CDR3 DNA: TGTGCCAGCAGCTTAGGGGAGGACCACTCCCTCCACTTT.

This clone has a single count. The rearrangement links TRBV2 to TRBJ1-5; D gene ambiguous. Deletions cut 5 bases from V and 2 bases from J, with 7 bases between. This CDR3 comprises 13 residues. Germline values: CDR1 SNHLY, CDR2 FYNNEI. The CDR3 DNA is TGTGCCAGCAGTCAGGAGGGCAATCAGCCCCAGCATTTT. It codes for CASSQEGNQPQHF.

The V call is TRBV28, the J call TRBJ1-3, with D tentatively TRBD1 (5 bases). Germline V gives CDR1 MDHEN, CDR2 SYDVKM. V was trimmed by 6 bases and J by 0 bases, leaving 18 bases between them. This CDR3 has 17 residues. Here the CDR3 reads CASSHSHGGSSGNTIYF. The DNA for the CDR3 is TGTGCCAGCAGCCACAGCCATGGGGGGAGCTCTGGAAACACCATATATTTT.

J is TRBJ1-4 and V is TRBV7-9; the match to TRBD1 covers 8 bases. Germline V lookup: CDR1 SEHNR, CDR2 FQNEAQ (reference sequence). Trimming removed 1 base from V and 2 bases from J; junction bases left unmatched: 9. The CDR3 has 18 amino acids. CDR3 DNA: TGTGCCAGCAGCTTAGGGGCAGGGGGCGCGGCGACTAATGAAAAACTGTTTTTT. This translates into CASSLGAGGAATNEKLFF.

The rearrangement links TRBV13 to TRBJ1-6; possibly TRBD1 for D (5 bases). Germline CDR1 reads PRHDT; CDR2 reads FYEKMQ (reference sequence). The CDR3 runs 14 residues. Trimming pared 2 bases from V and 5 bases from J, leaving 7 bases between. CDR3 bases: TGTGCCAGCAGCTTAACGGGGGATAATTCACCCCTCCACTTT. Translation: CASSLTGDNSPLHF.

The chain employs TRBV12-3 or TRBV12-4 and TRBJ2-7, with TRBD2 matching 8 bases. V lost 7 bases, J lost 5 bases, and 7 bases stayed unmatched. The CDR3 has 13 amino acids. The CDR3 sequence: CASKLSGGDEQYF. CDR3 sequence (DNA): TGTGCCAGCAAACTGTCGGGGGGGGACGAGCAGTACTTC.

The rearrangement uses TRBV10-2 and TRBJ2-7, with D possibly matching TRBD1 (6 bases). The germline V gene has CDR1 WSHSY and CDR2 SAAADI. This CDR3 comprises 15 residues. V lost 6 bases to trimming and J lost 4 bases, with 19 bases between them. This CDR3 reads CASRYIQGPTYEQYF. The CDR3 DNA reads TGCGCCAGCAGATATATCCAGGGGCCCACTTACGAGCAGTACTTC.

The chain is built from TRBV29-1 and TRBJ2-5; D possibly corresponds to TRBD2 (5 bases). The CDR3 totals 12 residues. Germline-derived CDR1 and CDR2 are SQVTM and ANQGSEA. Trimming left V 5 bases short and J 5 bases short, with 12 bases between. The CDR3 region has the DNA TGCAGCGTTCGTCGGGGTGGGGAGACCCAGTACTTC. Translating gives CSVRRGGETQYF.

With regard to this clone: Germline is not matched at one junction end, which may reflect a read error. CDR3 sequence reads: CASSEDSQETQYF. CDR3 coding DNA: TGTGCCAGCAGCGAAGACAGCCAAGAGACCCAGTACTTC. The chain links TRBV2 to TRBJ2-5; D might be TRBD1 (5 bases). The germline CDR1 and CDR2 sequences are SNHLY and FYNNEI. The CDR3 length is 13 residues. Variable domain in full (rest from reference TRBV2 and TRBJ2-5): EPEVTQTPSHQVTQMGQEVILRCVPISNHLYFYWYRQILGQKVEFLVSFYNNEISEKSEIFDDQFSVERPDGSNFTLKIRSTKLEDSAMYFCASSEDSQETQYFGPGTRLLVL.

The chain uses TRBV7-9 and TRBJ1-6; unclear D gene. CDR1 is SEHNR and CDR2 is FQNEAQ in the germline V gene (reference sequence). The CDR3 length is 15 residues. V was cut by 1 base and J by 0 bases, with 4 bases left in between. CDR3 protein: CASSLESSYNSPLHF. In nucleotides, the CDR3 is TGTGCCAGCAGCTTAGAGAGCTCCTATAATTCACCCCTCCACTTT.

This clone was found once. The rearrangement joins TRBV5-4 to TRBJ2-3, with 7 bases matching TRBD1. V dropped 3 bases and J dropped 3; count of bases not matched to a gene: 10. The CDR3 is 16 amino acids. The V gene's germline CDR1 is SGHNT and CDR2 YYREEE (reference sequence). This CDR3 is CASSSREGTETDTQYF. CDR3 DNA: TGTGCCAGCAGCTCTCGAGAGGGGACAGAAACAGATACGCAGTATTTT. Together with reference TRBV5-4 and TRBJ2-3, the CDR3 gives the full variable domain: ETGVTQSPTHLIKTRGQQVTLRCSSQSGHNTVSWYQQALGQGPQFIFQYYREEENGRGNFPPRFSGLQFPNYSSELNVNALELDDSALYLCASSSREGTETDTQYFGPGTRLTVL.

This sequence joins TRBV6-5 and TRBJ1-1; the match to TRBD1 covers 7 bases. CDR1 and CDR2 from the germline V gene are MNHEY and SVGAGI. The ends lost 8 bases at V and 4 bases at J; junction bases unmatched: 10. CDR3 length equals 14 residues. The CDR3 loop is CASVRDREGTEAFF. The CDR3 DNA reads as TGTGCCAGCGTCCGGGACAGAGAAGGCACTGAAGCTTTCTTT.

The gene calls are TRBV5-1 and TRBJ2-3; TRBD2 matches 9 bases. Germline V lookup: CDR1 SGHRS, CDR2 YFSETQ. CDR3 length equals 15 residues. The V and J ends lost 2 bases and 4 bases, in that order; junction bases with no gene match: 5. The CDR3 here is CASSFIAGGADTQYF. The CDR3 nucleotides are TGCGCCAGCAGCTTTATTGCGGGGGGGGCAGATACGCAGTATTTT.

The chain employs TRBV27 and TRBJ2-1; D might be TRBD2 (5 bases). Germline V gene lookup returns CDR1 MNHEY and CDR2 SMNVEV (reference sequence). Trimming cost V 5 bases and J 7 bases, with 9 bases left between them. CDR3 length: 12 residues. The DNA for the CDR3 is TGTGCCAGCAGTAAGCGGAGGAATGAGCAGTTCTTC. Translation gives CASSKRRNEQFF.

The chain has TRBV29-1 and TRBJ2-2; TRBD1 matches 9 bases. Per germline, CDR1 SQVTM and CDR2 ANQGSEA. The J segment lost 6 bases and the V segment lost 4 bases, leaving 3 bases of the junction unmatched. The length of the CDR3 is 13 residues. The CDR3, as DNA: TGCAGCGTTGTAAGGACAGGGGCCGGGGAGCTGTTTTTT. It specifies CSVVRTGAGELFF.